Here is one TCR beta chain with its context. The antigen is unknown. TCRdb called the 5' RACE reads again in MiXCR, with one record for every CDR3 protein. The data contain a few hundred thousand distinct CDR3 sequences, roughly 13% of them seen just once; the ten biggest clones take up under 25%. The data originate from a study of T-cell memory formation after mild COVID-19. General study results and limits: Pre-infection memory carried some responding clones, suggesting that cross-reactive memory joined.

V shed 0 bases, J shed 7 bases, and the junction held 4 bases outside the gene matches. This CDR3 has 15 residues. The germline gives CDR1 ENHRY, CDR2 SYGVKD. Sequencing input: PBMCs or a T cell subset sorted from them (not recorded which). The receptor comes from a man aged 18 to 30 who had mild COVID-19 (a few samples of this study predate the infection). Cell type and time point are not known. V gene TRBV10-3 combines with J gene TRBJ2-1; TRBD2 matches 9 bases. The chain's CDR3 is CAISESGLAGNEQFF. The CDR3 DNA follows: TGTGCCATCAGTGAGTCGGGGCTAGCGGGAAATGAGCAGTTCTTC.